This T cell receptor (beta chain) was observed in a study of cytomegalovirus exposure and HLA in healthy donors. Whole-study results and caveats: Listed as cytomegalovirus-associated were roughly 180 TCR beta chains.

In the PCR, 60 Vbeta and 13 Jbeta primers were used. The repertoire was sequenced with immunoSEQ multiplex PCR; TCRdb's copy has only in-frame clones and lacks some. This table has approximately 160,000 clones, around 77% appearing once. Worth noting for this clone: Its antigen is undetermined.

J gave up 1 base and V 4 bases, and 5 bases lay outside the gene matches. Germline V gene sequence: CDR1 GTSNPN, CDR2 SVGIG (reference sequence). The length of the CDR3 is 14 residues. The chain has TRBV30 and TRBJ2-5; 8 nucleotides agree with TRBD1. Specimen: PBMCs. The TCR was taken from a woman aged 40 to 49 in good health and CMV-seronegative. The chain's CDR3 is CAWIRQGIQETQYF. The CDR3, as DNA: TGTGCCTGGATTAGACAGGGGATCCAAGAGACCCAGTACTTC.